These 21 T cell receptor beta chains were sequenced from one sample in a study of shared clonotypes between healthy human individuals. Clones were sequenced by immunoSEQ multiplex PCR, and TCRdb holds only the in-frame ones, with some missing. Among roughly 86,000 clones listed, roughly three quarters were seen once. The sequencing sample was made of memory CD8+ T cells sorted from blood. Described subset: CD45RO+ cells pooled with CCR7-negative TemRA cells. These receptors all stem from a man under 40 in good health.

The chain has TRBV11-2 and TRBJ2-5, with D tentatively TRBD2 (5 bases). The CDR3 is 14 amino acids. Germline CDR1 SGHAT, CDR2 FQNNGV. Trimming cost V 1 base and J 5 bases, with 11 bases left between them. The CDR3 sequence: CASSLGVGGETQYF. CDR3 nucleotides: TGTGCCAGCAGCTTAGGTGTGGGCGGGGAGACCCAGTACTTC.

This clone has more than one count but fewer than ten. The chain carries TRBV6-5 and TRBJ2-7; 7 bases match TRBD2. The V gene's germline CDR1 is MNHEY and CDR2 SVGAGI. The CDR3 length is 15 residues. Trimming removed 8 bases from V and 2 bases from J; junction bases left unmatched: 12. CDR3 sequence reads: CASGSFLADTYEQYF. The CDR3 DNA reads TGTGCCAGCGGATCCTTTCTAGCGGATACCTACGAGCAGTACTTC.

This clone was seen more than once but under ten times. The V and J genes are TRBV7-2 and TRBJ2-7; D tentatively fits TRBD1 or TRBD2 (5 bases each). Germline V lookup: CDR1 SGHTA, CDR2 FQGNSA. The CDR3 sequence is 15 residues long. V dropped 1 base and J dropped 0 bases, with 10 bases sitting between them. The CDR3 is CASSLVDGASYEQYF. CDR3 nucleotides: TGTGCCAGCAGCTTAGTGGACGGGGCCTCCTACGAGCAGTACTTC.

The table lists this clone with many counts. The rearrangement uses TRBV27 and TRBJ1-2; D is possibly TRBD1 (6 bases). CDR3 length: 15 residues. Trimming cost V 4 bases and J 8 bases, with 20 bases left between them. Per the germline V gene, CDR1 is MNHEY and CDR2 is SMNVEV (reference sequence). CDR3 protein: CASSSSLGSGGGYTF. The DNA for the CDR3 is TGTGCCAGCAGTTCTAGCTTGGGGAGTGGGGGCGGCTACACCTTC.

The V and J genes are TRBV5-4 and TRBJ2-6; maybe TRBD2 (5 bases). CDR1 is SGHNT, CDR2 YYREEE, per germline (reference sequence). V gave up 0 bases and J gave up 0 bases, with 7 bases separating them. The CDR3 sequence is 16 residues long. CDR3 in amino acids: CASSLGAGSGANVLTF. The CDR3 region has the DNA TGTGCCAGCAGCTTGGGGGCGGGCTCTGGGGCCAACGTCCTGACTTTC. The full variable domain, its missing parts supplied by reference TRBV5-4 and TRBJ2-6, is ETGVTQSPTHLIKTRGQQVTLRCSSQSGHNTVSWYQQALGQGPQFIFQYYREEENGRGNFPPRFSGLQFPNYSSELNVNALELDDSALYLCASSLGAGSGANVLTFGAGSRLTVL.

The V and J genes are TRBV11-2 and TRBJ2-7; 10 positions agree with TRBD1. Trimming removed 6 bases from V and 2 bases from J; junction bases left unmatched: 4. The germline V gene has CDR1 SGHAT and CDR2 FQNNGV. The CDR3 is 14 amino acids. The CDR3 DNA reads TGTGCCAGCAGGTGGACAGGGGGGACCTACGAGCAGTACTTC. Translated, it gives CASRWTGGTYEQYF.

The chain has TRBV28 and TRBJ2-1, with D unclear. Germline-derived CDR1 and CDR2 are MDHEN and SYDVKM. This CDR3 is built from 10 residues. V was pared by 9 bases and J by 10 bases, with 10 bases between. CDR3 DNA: TGTGCCAGTGGGTTACGGGAGCAGTTCTTC. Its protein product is CASGLREQFF.

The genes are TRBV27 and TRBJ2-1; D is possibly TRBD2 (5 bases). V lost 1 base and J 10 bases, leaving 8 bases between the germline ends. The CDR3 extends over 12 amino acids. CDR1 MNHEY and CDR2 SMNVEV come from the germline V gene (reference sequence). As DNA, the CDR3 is TGTGCCAGCAGTTTATTCGGGGAGGAGCAGTTCTTC. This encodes CASSLFGEEQFF.

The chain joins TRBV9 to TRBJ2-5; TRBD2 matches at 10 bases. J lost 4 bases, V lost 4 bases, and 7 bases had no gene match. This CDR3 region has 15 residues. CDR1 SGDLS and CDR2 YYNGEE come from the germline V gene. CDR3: CASSPSGRASETQYF. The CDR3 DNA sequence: TGTGCCAGCAGCCCCAGCGGGAGGGCCTCAGAGACCCAGTACTTC. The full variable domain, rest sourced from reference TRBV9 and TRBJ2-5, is DSGVTQTPKHLITATGQRVTLRCSPRSGDLSVYWYQQSLDQGLQFLIQYYNGEERAKGNILERFSAQQFPDLHSELNLSSLELGDSALYFCASSPSGRASETQYFGPGTRLLVL.

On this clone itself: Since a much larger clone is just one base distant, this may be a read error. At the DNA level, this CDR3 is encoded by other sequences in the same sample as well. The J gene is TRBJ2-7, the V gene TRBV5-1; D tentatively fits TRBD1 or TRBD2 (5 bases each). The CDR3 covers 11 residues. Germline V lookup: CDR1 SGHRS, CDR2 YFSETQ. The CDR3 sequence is CWGPHPYEQYF. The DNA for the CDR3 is TGTTGGGGACCACACCCCTACGAGCAGTACTTC.

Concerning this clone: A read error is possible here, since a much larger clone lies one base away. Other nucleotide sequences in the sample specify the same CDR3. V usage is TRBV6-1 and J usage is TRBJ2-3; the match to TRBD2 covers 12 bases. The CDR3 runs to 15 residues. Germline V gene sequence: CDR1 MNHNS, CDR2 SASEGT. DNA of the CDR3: TGCGCCAGCAACCGACTAGCGGGAGACGCAGATACGCAGTATTTT. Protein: CASNRLAGDADTQYF.

CDR3 region: CASSAGLAGNYEQYF. The CDR3 DNA reads TGTGCCAGCAGCGCAGGACTAGCGGGTAACTACGAGCAGTACTTC. The chain links TRBV7-8 to TRBJ2-7; 11 nucleotides agree with TRBD2. With V trimmed by 5 bases and J by 3 bases, 6 bases remained unmatched. Germline CDR1 reads SGHVS; CDR2 reads FQNEAQ. The CDR3 is 15 residues long.

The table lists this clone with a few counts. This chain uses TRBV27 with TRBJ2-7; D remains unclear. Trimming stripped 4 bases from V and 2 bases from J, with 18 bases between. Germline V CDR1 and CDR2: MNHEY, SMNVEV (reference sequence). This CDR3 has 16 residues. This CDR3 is CASSSAGRSLAYEQYF. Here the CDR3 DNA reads TGTGCCAGCAGTTCGGCAGGCCGTAGTCTCGCCTACGAGCAGTACTTC.

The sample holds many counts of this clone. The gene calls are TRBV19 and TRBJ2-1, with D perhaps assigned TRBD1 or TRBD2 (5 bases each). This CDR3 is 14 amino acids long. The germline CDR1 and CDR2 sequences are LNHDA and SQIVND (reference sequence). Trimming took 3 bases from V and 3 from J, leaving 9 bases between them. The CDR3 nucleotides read TGTGCCAGTAGTATTTGGGACGACTACAATGAGCAGTTCTTC. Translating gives CASSIWDDYNEQFF.

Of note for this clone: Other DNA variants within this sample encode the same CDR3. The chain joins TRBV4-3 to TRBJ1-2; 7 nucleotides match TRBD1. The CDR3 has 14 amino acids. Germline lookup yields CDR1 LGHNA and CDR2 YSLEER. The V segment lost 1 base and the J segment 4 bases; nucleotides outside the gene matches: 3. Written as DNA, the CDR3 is TGCGCCAGCAGCCAAGGACAGGGCGGCTATGGCTACACCTTC. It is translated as CASSQGQGGYGYTF.

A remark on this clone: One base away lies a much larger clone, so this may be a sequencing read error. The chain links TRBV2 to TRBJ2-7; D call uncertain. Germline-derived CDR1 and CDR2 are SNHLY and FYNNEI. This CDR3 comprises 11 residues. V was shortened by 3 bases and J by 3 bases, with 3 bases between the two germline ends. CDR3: CASSENYEQYF. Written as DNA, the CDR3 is TGTGCCAGCAGTGAGAACTACGAGCAGTACTTC.

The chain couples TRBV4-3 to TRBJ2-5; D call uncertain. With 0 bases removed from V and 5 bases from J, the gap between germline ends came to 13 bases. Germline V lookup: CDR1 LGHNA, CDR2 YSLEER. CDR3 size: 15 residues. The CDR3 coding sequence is TGCGCCAGCAGCCAAGATTCCCTCCTGAGGGAGACCCAGTACTTC. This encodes CASSQDSLLRETQYF.

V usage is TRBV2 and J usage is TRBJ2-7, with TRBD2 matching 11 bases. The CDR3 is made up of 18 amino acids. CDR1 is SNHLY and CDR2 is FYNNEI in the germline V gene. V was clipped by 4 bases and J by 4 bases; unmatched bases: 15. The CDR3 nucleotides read TGTGCCAGCAGTGCGACAGGGGTTACTAGCGGGAGTAGTTACGAGCAGTACTTC. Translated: CASSATGVTSGSSYEQYF.

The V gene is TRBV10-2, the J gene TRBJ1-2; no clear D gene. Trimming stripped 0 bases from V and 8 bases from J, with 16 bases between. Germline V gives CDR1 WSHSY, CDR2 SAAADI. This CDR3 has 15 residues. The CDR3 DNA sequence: TGCGCCAGCAGTGAGTCGAGCCAGAAGAGAAGGGGCTACACCTTC. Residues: CASSESSQKRRGYTF.

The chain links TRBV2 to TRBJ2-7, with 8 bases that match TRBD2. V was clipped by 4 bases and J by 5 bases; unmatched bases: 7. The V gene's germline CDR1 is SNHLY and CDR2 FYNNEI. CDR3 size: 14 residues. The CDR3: CASSGAGVGHEQYF. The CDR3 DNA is TGTGCCAGCAGTGGAGCGGGAGTAGGTCACGAGCAGTACTTC.

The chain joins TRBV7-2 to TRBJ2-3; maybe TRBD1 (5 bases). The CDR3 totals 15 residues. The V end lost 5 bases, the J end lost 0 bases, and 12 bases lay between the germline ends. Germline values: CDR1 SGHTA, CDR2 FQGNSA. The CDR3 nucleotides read TGTGCCAGCAGCGATAACACAGGTAGCACAGATACGCAGTATTTT. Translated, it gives CASSDNTGSTDTQYF.